A selection of T cell receptor beta chains follows, all from one sample in a study of control samples from healthy donors and cancer patients. Produced via immunoSEQ multiplex PCR; TCRdb's table is partial and in-frame only. Counted here are some 90,000 clones, less than 90% occurring once; the ten biggest clones make up 6% to 9.5%. The material sequenced was blood. These receptors came from a woman in her sixties or seventies in good health. CDR3s include the opening cysteine and the closing phenylalanine or tryptophan. Fields, in order: D gene, J gene, V gene, CDR3 protein, CDR3 DNA. D genes are given only for firm matches.

D: .; J: TRBJ2-7; V: TRBV11-3; CDR3: CASSSSPRYEQYF; DNA: TGTGCCAGCAGCTCCAGCCCGCGTTACGAGCAGTACTTC
D: .; J: TRBJ2-1; V: TRBV19; CDR3: CASSRGGQPYNEQFF; DNA: TGTGCCAGTAGTAGGGGGGGACAGCCCTACAATGAGCAGTTCTTC
D: TRBD1; J: TRBJ2-1; V: TRBV7-9; CDR3: CASSPRGNSYNEQFF; DNA: TGTGCCAGCAGCCCCAGGGGGAACTCCTACAATGAGCAGTTCTTC
D: TRBD1; J: TRBJ1-6; V: TRBV5-1; CDR3: CASSIDRGDNSPLHF; DNA: TGCGCCAGCAGTATAGACAGGGGGGATAATTCACCCCTCCACTTT
D: .; J: TRBJ2-1; V: TRBV19; CDR3: CASSILGGGEQFF; DNA: TGTGCCAGTAGTATCCTAGGTGGCGGTGAGCAGTTCTTC
D: TRBD2; J: TRBJ2-2; V: TRBV7-6; CDR3: CASSLAAGLAKNTGELFF; DNA: TGTGCCAGCAGCTTAGCAGCGGGACTAGCGAAGAACACCGGGGAGCTGTTTTTT
D: .; J: TRBJ2-1; V: TRBV29-1; CDR3: CSVEGTSYNEQFF; DNA: TGCAGCGTTGAGGGAACCTCCTACAATGAGCAGTTCTTC
D: .; J: TRBJ2-5; V: TRBV7-9; CDR3: CASSLVMGEETQYF; DNA: TGTGCCAGCAGCTTAGTTATGGGGGAAGAGACCCAGTACTTC
D: .; J: TRBJ2-3; V: TRBV7-3; CDR3: CASSLTGTYTDTQYF; DNA: TGTGCCAGCAGCTTAACCGGGACTTACACAGATACGCAGTATTTT
D: TRBD1; J: TRBJ1-2; V: TRBV27; CDR3: CASSRDREYFNYGYTF; DNA: TGTGCCAGCTCCCGGGACAGAGAATATTTTAACTATGGCTACACCTTC
D: .; J: TRBJ1-2; V: TRBV6-6; CDR3: CASSYGENYGYTF; DNA: TGTGCCAGCAGTTACGGAGAAAACTATGGCTACACCTTC
D: TRBD2; J: TRBJ2-7; V: TRBV5-8; CDR3: CASKAGGHWRASYEQYF; DNA: TGTGCCAGCAAAGCGGGAGGTCACTGGCGGGCCTCCTACGAGCAGTACTTC
D: TRBD1; J: TRBJ1-4; V: TRBV9; CDR3: CASSVVGTATNEKLFF; DNA: TGTGCCAGCAGCGTAGTGGGGACAGCTACTAATGAAAAACTGTTTTTT
D: .; J: TRBJ1-1; V: TRBV13; CDR3: CASSWGRPNTEAFF; DNA: TGTGCCAGCAGCTGGGGACGGCCGAACACTGAAGCTTTCTTT
D: .; J: TRBJ2-3; V: TRBV25-1; CDR3: CASSEYPDTQYF; DNA: TGTGCCAGCAGTGAATACCCAGATACGCAGTATTTT